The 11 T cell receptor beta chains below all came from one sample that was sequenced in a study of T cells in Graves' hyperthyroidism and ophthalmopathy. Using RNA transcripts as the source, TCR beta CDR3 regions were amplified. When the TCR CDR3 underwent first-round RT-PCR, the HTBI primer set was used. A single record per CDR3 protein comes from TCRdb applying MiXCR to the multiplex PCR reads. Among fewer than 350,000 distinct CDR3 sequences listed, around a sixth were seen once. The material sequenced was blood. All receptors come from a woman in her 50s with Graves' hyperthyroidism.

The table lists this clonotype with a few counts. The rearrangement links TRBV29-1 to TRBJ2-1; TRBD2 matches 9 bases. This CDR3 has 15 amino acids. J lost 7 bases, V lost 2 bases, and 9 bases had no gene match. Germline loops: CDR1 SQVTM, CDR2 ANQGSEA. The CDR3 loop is CSVENRGGARNEQFF. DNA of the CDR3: TGCAGCGTTGAAAATCGCGGGGGGGCCAGAAATGAGCAGTTCTTC.

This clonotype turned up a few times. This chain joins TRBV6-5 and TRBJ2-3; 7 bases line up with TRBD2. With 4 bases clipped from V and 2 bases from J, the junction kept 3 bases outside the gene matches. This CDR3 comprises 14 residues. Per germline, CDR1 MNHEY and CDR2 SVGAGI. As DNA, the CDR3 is TGTGCCAGCAGTTCTCGGGGGGACACAGATACGCAGTATTTT. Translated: CASSSRGDTDTQYF.

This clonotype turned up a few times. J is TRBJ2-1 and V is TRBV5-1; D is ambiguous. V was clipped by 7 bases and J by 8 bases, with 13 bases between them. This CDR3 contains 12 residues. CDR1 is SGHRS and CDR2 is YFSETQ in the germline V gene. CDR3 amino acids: CASGSLTDEQFF. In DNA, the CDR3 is TGCGCCAGCGGATCCCTCACGGATGAGCAGTTCTTC.

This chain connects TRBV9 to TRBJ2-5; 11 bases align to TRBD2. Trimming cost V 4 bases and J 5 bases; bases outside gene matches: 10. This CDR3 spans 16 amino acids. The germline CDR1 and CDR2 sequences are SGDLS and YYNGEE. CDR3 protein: CASSPDSGRASETQYF. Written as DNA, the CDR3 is TGTGCCAGCAGCCCTGATAGCGGGAGGGCTTCGGAGACCCAGTACTTC.

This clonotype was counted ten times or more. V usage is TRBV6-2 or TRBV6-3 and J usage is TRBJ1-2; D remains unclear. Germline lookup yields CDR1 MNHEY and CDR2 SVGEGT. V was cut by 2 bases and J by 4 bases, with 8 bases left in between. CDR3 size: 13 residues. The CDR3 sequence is CASSYGGAYGYTF. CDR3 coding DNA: TGTGCCAGCAGTTACGGCGGCGCCTATGGCTACACCTTC.

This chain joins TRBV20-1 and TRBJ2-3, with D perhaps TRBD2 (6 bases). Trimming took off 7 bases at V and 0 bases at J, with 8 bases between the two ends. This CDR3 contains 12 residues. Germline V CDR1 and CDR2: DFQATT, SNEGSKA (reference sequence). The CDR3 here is CSVGRSTDTQYF. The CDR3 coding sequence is TGCAGTGTGGGGAGGAGCACAGATACGCAGTATTTT.

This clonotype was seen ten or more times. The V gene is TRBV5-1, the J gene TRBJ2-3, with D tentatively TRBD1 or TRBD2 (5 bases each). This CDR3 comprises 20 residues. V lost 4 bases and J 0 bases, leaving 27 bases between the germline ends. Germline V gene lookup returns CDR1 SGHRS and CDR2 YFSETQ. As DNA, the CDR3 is TGCGCCAGCAGCACCGGACTGGCTAGGGGCCTATCTCCTAGCACAGATACGCAGTATTTT. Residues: CASSTGLARGLSPSTDTQYF. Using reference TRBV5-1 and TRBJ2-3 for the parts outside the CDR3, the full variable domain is KAGVTQTPRYLIKTRGQQVTLSCSPISGHRSVSWYQQTPGQGLQFLFEYFSETQRNKGNFPGRFSGRQFSNSRSEMNVSTLELGDSALYLCASSTGLARGLSPSTDTQYFGPGTRLTVL.

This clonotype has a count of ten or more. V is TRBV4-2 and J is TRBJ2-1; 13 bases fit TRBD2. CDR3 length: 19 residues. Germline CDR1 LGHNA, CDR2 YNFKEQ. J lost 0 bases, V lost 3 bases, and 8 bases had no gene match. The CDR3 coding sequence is TGTGCCAGCAGCCAGACGGGACTAGCGGGGATAGGCTCCTACAATGAGCAGTTCTTC. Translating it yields CASSQTGLAGIGSYNEQFF.

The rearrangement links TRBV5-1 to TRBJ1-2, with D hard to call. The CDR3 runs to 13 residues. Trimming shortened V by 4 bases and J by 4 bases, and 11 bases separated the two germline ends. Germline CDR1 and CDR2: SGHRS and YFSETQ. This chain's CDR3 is CASSQDSSYGYTF. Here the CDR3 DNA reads TGCGCCAGCAGCCAGGACTCTTCCTATGGCTACACCTTC.

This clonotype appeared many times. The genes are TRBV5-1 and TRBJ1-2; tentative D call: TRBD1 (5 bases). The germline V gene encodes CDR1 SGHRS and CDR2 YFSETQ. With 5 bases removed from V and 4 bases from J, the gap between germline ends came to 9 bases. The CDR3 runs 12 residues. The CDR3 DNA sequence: TGCGCCAGCAGGTCGGGGCCCTATGGCTACACCTTC. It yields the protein CASRSGPYGYTF.

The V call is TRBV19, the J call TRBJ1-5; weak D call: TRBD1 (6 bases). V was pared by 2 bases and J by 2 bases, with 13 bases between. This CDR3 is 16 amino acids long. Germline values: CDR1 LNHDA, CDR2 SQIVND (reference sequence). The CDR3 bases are TGTGCCAGTAGTATAAGGGTCAGGGGAGGCAATCAGCCCCAGCATTTT. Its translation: CASSIRVRGGNQPQHF.